These T cell receptor beta chains were read from a single sample in a study of Graves' ophthalmopathy and Graves' hyperthyroidism. TCRdb analysed the multiplex PCR reads with MiXCR anew, one entry per CDR3 protein. The data contain 740,000 or so distinct CDR3 sequences, roughly 40% of them seen just once; the ten biggest clones take up less than 55%. The material sequenced was peripheral blood. The receptors derive from an adult man with Graves' ophthalmopathy. CDR3s include the opening cysteine and the closing phenylalanine or tryptophan. A D gene is named only where the DNA matches it firmly. Clone size is shown for a subset of rows, as once, few, many or a class of expanded clone.

v_gene,d_gene,j_gene,abundance,CDR3aa,CDR3nt
TRBV16,TRBD1,TRBJ2-6,-,CASSPGTDRSGANVLTF,TGTGCCAGCAGCCCCGGGACAGATAGGTCGGGGGCCAACGTCCTGACTTTC
TRBV7-2,-,TRBJ1-2,few,CASSQDGVGYTF,TGTGCCAGCAGCCAAGATGGGGTCGGCTACACCTTC
TRBV7-6,TRBD2,TRBJ2-5,many,CASSHQLANQETQYF,TGTGCCAGCAGCCACCAACTAGCGAACCAAGAGACCCAGTACTTC
TRBV25-1,TRBD1,TRBJ2-2,-,CAWTPDRRTGELFF,TGTGCCTGGACTCCGGACAGGAGGACCGGGGAGCTGTTTTTT
TRBV10-3,-,TRBJ2-2,-,CASSLQTARNTGELFF,TGTGCCAGCAGCCTACAGACAGCTAGGAACACCGGGGAGCTGTTTTTT
TRBV7-9,-,TRBJ1-5,-,CASRNLKQPQHF,TGTGCCAGCAGAAATTTAAAACAGCCCCAGCATTTT
TRBV10-3,-,TRBJ1-3,-,CASSSRGTAGNTIYF,TGTGCCAGCAGCTCCAGGGGTACGGCTGGAAACACCATATATTTT
TRBV29-1,-,TRBJ1-1,many,CSARKKGDPEAFF,TGCAGCGCCAGAAAAAAGGGGGATCCTGAAGCTTTCTTT
TRBV11-2,-,TRBJ2-5,many,CASSFLQETQYF,TGTGCCAGCAGCTTCCTTCAAGAGACCCAGTACTTC
TRBV13,-,TRBJ2-2,-,CASSLGGDGELFF,TGTGCCAGCAGCTTAGGAGGTGACGGGGAGCTGTTTTTT
TRBV7-9,-,TRBJ2-5,-,CASSQLQGTETQYF,TGTGCCAGCAGCCAGTTACAGGGAACAGAGACCCAGTACTTC
TRBV11-1,-,TRBJ1-1,-,CASSLGNTEALF,TGTGCCAGCAGCTTAGGTAACACTGAAGCTCTCTTT
TRBV27,-,TRBJ1-1,-,CASSTDANTEAFF,TGTGCCAGCAGTACTGACGCAAACACTGAAGCTTTCTTT
TRBV4-3,-,TRBJ2-6,few,CASSQVFSGTGANVLTF,TGCGCCAGCAGCCAAGTCTTCTCCGGGACTGGGGCCAACGTCCTGACTTTC
TRBV25-1,-,TRBJ1-1,-,CASQVRGNQAFF,TGTGCCAGCCAAGTTCGGGGAAACCAAGCTTTCTTT
TRBV19,-,TRBJ1-2,-,CASRMTGVNYGYTF,TGTGCCAGTAGGATGACAGGAGTGAACTATGGCTACACCTTC
TRBV11-2,-,TRBJ2-5,-,CASSLDAFNKAQYF,TGTGCCAGCAGCTTAGACGCGTTCAACAAGGCCCAGTACTTC
TRBV25-1,-,TRBJ2-5,-,CASSTSLAGTETQYF,TGTGCCAGCAGTACCTCCCTTGCGGGAACAGAGACCCAGTACTTC
TRBV10-3,-,TRBJ2-7,-,CAIRTVSSYEQYF,TGTGCCATCAGGACCGTCAGCTCCTACGAGCAGTACTTC
TRBV7-2,TRBD2,TRBJ2-5,-,CASSFGGSGGEETQYF,TGTGCCAGCAGCTTCGGGGGTAGCGGGGGGGAAGAGACCCAGTACTTC